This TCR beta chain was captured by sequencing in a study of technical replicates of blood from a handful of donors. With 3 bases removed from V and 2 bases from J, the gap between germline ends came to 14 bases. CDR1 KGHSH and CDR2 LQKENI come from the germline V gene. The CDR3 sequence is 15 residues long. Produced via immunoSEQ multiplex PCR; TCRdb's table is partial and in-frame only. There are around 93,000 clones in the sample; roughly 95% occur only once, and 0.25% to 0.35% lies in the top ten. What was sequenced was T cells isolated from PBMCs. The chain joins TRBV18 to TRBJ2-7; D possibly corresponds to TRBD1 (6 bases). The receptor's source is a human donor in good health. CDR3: CASSPNTGLAYEQYF. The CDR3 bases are TGTGCCAGCTCACCTAATACAGGGCTTGCCTACGAGCAGTACTTC.